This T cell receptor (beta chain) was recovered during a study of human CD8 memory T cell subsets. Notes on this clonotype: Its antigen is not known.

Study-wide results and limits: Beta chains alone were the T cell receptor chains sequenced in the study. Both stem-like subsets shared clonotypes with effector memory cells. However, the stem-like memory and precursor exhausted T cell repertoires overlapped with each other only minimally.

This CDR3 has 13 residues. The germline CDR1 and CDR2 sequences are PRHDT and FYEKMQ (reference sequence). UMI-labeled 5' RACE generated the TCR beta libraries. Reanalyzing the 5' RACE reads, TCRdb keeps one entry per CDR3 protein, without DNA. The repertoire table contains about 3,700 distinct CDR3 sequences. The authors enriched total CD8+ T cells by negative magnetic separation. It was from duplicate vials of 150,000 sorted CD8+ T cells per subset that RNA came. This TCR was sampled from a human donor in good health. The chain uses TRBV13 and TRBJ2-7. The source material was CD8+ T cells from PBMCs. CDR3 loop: CASSLVRFAEQYF. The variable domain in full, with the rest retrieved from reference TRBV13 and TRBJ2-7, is AAGVIQSPRHLIKEKRETATLKCYPIPRHDTVYWYQQGPGQDPQFLISFYEKMQSDKGSIPDRFSAQQFSDYHSELNMSSLELGDSALYFCASSLVRFAEQYFGPGTRLTVT.